This T cell receptor beta chain came from a study of cytomegalovirus exposure and HLA in healthy donors. Study context: Roughly 80 million unique TCRs from HLA-typed donors made up an early data release. Study conclusions and caveats: A later analysis reported that several of the most significant clusters appeared to be linked to common viral pathogens, among them Epstein-Barr virus. 16,951 TCR beta sequences were associated with HLA alleles at 0.05 false discovery rate in a later analysis.

The PCR ran on 60 Vbeta and 13 Jbeta primers. Measured with immunoSEQ multiplex PCR; TCRdb has only the in-frame clones, and not every one. Among 95,000 to 150,000 clones listed, over 60% were seen once. The germline V gene has CDR1 MNHNS and CDR2 SASEGT. The V gene end was trimmed by 5 bases and the J gene end by 9 bases; junction bases not matched to a gene: 5. This CDR3 is built from 14 residues. The sample holds a few counts of this clone. Its antigen is not identified. Sequencing input: PBMCs. The TCR comes from a woman in her thirties or forties in good health and CMV-seronegative. This sequence joins TRBV6-1 and TRBJ1-6; 9 bases match TRBD1. CDR3 loop: CASSWDREISPLHF. The CDR3 DNA reads as TGTGCCAGCAGTTGGGACAGGGAAATTTCACCCCTCCACTTT.